The 32 T cell receptor beta chains reported below all come from one sample, sequenced in a study of blood T cells in healthy people across ages. Alongside a J-beta primer mix, a sample-barcoded 5' primer served in a second PCR lasting about 6 to 11 cycles. TCRdb analysed the 5' RACE reads with MiXCR anew, one entry per CDR3 protein. This table has 1.5 million to 2 million distinct CDR3 sequences, about 31% appearing once. What was sequenced was blood. All receptors derive from a woman aged 25 to 39 in good health.

The chain employs TRBV2 and TRBJ2-7; 9 bases align to TRBD2. Germline CDR1 reads SNHLY; CDR2 reads FYNNEI. The CDR3 has 12 residues. Trimming cost V 8 bases and J 7 bases; bases outside gene matches: 6. The CDR3 sequence is CASQREAREQYF. In DNA, the CDR3 is TGTGCCAGCCAGCGGGAGGCGAGGGAGCAGTACTTC.

This clonotype was seen only a few times. The chain carries TRBV9 and TRBJ2-1; D is unclear. Germline V CDR1 and CDR2: SGDLS, YYNGEE. The CDR3 spans 13 residues. V was clipped by 0 bases and J by 8 bases, with 9 bases between them. CDR3 coding DNA: TGTGCCAGCAGCGTAGGTGGATACGATGAGCAGTTCTTC. Its translation: CASSVGGYDEQFF.

V usage is TRBV7-2 and J usage is TRBJ2-6, with 14 bases fitting TRBD2. Germline CDR1 is SGHTA and CDR2 is FQGNSA. The CDR3 loop spans 21 amino acids. Trimming removed 3 bases from V and 0 bases from J; junction bases left unmatched: 10. CDR3 sequence reads: CASSFSRGTSGGYSGANVLTF. The CDR3 coding sequence is TGTGCCAGCAGCTTTAGCCGCGGGACTAGCGGGGGTTACTCTGGGGCCAACGTCCTGACTTTC.

V usage is TRBV12-5 and J usage is TRBJ2-4, with D possibly matching TRBD2 (6 bases). The V and J ends lost 0 bases and 3 bases respectively, with 18 bases between them. This CDR3 spans 18 amino acids. Germline V gene lookup returns CDR1 LGHNT and CDR2 FRNRAP. DNA of the CDR3: TGTGCTAGTGGTTTGGTACGTAGACTAGGTGAGATCAAAAACATTCAGTACTTC. It codes for CASGLVRRLGEIKNIQYF. Full variable domain (missing parts from reference TRBV12-5 and TRBJ2-4): DARVTQTPRHKVTEMGQEVTMRCQPILGHNTVFWYRQTMMQGLELLAYFRNRAPLDDSGMPKDRFSAEMPDATLATLKIQPSEPRDSAVYFCASGLVRRLGEIKNIQYFGAGTRLSVL.

V is TRBV7-2 and J is TRBJ2-7; 7 nucleotides line up with TRBD1. The CDR3 totals 15 residues. In germline, CDR1 is SGHTA, CDR2 FQGNSA. V trimming: 2 bases; J trimming: 4 bases; junction bases outside the gene matches: 8. As DNA, the CDR3 is TGTGCCAGCAGCTTAAGACAGGGCCGAGGGTACGAGCAGTACTTC. This sequence encodes CASSLRQGRGYEQYF.

On this clonotype: The junction and the germline gene differ at one end; a read error may be behind it. The chain couples TRBV7-6 to TRBJ2-1, with 7 bases aligning to TRBD1. This CDR3 comprises 15 residues. Germline-derived CDR1 and CDR2 are SGHVS and FNYEAQ. CDR3 in amino acids: CASGLEGRGLNEQFF. The CDR3 DNA reads TGTGCCAGCGGCTTAGAGGGAAGGGGGCTCAATGAGCAGTTCTTC.

The gene calls are TRBV20-1 and TRBJ1-5, with unresolved D. Deletions cut 3 bases from V and 0 bases from J, with 9 bases between. CDR1 and CDR2 (germline): DFQATT, SNEGSKA (reference sequence). This CDR3 comprises 14 residues. The CDR3 DNA is TGCAGTGCTAGCCAGAGGGATAGCAATCAGCCCCAGCATTTT. It translates to CSASQRDSNQPQHF.

This chain uses TRBV12-3 or TRBV12-4 with TRBJ1-2, with D perhaps TRBD1 (5 bases). The V end was cut by 7 bases, the J end by 9 bases, with 18 bases between. The CDR3 totals 13 residues. The CDR3 DNA is TGTGCCAGCACCATATCGGGGGGGACTAGCTACACCTTC. Protein product: CASTISGGTSYTF.

This chain joins TRBV4-1 and TRBJ2-3, with 8 bases fitting TRBD1. This CDR3 spans 17 amino acids. Germline V lookup: CDR1 MGHRA, CDR2 YSYEKL. V was pared by 4 bases and J by 6 bases, with 15 bases of the junction left unmatched. The CDR3 coding sequence is TGCGCCAGCAGCCTCCTCGGGGGACAGGTTCGTCGGGATACGCAGTATTTT. It encodes CASSLLGGQVRRDTQYF.

The J gene is TRBJ1-4, the V gene TRBV5-1; a weak D match, TRBD1 (6 bases). V was pared by 2 bases and J by 8 bases, with 13 bases between. Germline loops: CDR1 SGHRS, CDR2 YFSETQ. The CDR3 spans 14 residues. The CDR3 DNA reads TGCGCCAGCAGCTTACAGGGTCGGGAAGAAAAACTGTTTTTT. This translates into CASSLQGREEKLFF.

J is TRBJ2-7 and V is TRBV7-9; the D is unclear. V lost 4 bases and J lost 3, with 13 bases in between. Germline-derived CDR1 and CDR2 are SEHNR and FQNEAQ (reference sequence). The CDR3 extends over 14 amino acids. CDR3 bases: TGTGCCAGCAGCTCTACCCCTCTGAACTACGAGCAGTACTTC. The encoded protein is CASSSTPLNYEQYF.

On this clonotype itself: An end of the junction differs from the germline gene, which may be a read error. The genes are TRBV6-6 and TRBJ2-6, with D perhaps TRBD1 (5 bases). This CDR3 has 14 amino acids. Germline loops: CDR1 MNHNY, CDR2 SVGAGI (reference sequence). The CDR3 is CASRYSAGANALTF. Here the CDR3 DNA reads TGTGCCAGCAGATATTCGGCTGGGGCCAACGCCCTGACTTTC.

V usage is TRBV5-8 and J usage is TRBJ1-6, with D perhaps TRBD1 (5 bases). Germline V lookup: CDR1 SGHTS, CDR2 YDEGEE. The V gene lost 0 bases and the J gene lost 8 bases, with 12 bases spanning the gap. This CDR3 region has 15 residues. The DNA of the CDR3 is TGTGCCAGCAGCTTGGCGAGTCGGGGGTATTCACCCCTCCACTTT. Translating gives CASSLASRGYSPLHF.

This clonotype showed up many times. The V gene is TRBV29-1, the J gene TRBJ1-6; a weak D match, TRBD1 (5 bases). CDR3 size: 14 residues. Trimming cost V 7 bases and J 8 bases, with 18 bases left between them. The V gene's germline CDR1 is SQVTM and CDR2 ANQGSEA. CDR3 sequence reads: CSGRGRAWHSPLHF. CDR3 DNA sequence: TGCAGCGGGAGGGGCAGGGCCTGGCATTCACCCCTCCACTTT.

The rearrangement uses TRBV27 and TRBJ2-1, with 8 bases matching TRBD2. Unmatched junction bases numbered 10, after V lost 4 bases and J lost 8 bases. Germline values: CDR1 MNHEY, CDR2 SMNVEV (reference sequence). CDR3 size: 15 residues. The CDR3 region is CASSSRGSGIDEQFF. The DNA of the CDR3 is TGTGCCAGCAGTTCCCGAGGTAGCGGGATAGATGAGCAGTTCTTC.

The chain links TRBV27 to TRBJ2-1, with a weak D call TRBD2 (7 bases). The germline V gene has CDR1 MNHEY and CDR2 SMNVEV (reference sequence). The length of the CDR3 is 14 residues. V lost 2 bases, J lost 10 bases, and 15 bases lay in between. The DNA of the CDR3 is TGTGCCAGCAGTTTAGGGGGGGCAGCCGGAGAGCAGTTCTTC. Translation: CASSLGGAAGEQFF.

In this sample, this clonotype turned up a few times. V usage is TRBV9 and J usage is TRBJ2-1; maybe TRBD2 (6 bases). Germline CDR1 is SGDLS and CDR2 is YYNGEE. V lost 3 bases and J lost 9, with 13 bases in between. CDR3 length equals 13 residues. CDR3 sequence reads: CASSARMGGEQFF. CDR3 nucleotides: TGTGCCAGCAGCGCCAGGATGGGAGGTGAGCAGTTCTTC.

This rearrangement joins TRBV20-1 to TRBJ1-2, with D possibly being TRBD1 (6 bases). Germline values: CDR1 DFQATT, CDR2 SNEGSKA (reference sequence). The CDR3 is 16 residues long. Trimming took 0 bases from V and 2 from J, leaving 16 bases between them. As DNA, the CDR3 is TGCAGTGCTAGAGATCGGGGGCGGGGTCTGAACTATGGCTACACCTTC. Translated, it gives CSARDRGRGLNYGYTF.

The chain is built from TRBV29-1 and TRBJ1-1; D is possibly TRBD1 (6 bases). Trimming pared 7 bases from V and 6 bases from J, leaving 15 bases between. Germline V CDR1 and CDR2: SQVTM, ANQGSEA. CDR3 length: 12 amino acids. The CDR3 sequence is CSGGSGGPEAFF. The CDR3 DNA reads TGCAGCGGCGGCAGCGGGGGGCCTGAAGCTTTCTTT.

This clonotype was counted only a few times. This chain uses TRBV28 with TRBJ2-6, with D perhaps TRBD2 (6 bases). This CDR3 is 16 amino acids long. Germline V gene data show CDR1 as MDHEN and CDR2 as SYDVKM. The V gene lost 5 bases and the J gene lost 1 base, with 12 bases spanning the gap. The CDR3 loop is CASSPGRGSGANVLTF. The DNA of the CDR3 is TGTGCCAGCAGTCCAGGCCGGGGGTCTGGGGCCAACGTCCTGACTTTC.

This clonotype has a count of ten or more. CDR3 coding DNA: TGTGCCAGCAGTTTCACACCGGGACAGGGGGCGCCCGAGCAGTACTTC. Its translation: CASSFTPGQGAPEQYF. V gene TRBV28 combines with J gene TRBJ2-7; 12 bases align to TRBD1. The CDR3 sequence is 16 residues long. Germline CDR1 reads MDHEN; CDR2 reads SYDVKM. V trimming: 3 bases; J trimming: 6 bases; junction bases outside the gene matches: 9.

This chain connects TRBV27 to TRBJ1-2; the D gene is possibly TRBD1 (5 bases). The CDR3 runs to 14 residues. V lost 5 bases, J lost 4 bases, and 14 bases lay in between. Germline V gives CDR1 MNHEY, CDR2 SMNVEV (reference sequence). Written as DNA, the CDR3 is TGTGCCAGCAGTGAAAAGGGCGGGGGCTATGGCTACACCTTC. It is translated as CASSEKGGGYGYTF.

The rearrangement links TRBV10-2 to TRBJ2-1, with 7 bases fitting TRBD1. Trimming cost V 1 base and J 3 bases; bases outside gene matches: 12. Per germline, CDR1 WSHSY and CDR2 SAAADI. The CDR3 is made up of 18 amino acids. The CDR3 loop reads CASSEYYTGTAYYNEQFF. CDR3 nucleotide sequence: TGCGCCAGCAGTGAGTATTATACCGGGACAGCGTACTACAATGAGCAGTTCTTC.

In the case of this clonotype: Germline is not matched at one junction end, which may reflect a read error. This chain links TRBV20-1 with TRBJ2-3; 10 bases are shared with TRBD2. The CDR3 sequence is 16 residues long. Germline-derived CDR1 and CDR2 are DFQATT and SNEGSKA (reference sequence). CDR3 residues: CSAFLRTSGLLDTRYF. DNA of the CDR3: TGCAGTGCTTTTTTACGGACTAGCGGTTTACTAGATACGCGGTATTTT.

This clonotype has just a few counts. This chain's CDR3 is CASSLDRGWAYGYTF. DNA for the CDR3: TGTGCCAGCAGCTTAGACAGGGGTTGGGCCTATGGCTACACCTTC. The chain recombines TRBV11-2 with TRBJ1-2; possible D gene TRBD1, 6 bases. Germline assignment: CDR1 SGHAT and CDR2 FQNNGV. V lost 0 bases to trimming and J lost 4 bases, with 12 bases between them. The CDR3 is 15 amino acids.

The chain has TRBV5-1 and TRBJ2-1; D might be TRBD1 (8 bases). There are 15 residues in the CDR3. V lost 4 bases and J lost 4, with 15 bases in between. Germline CDR1 SGHRS, CDR2 YFSETQ. CDR3 amino acids: CASSIGQGGYNEQFF. In DNA, the CDR3 is TGCGCCAGCAGCATCGGACAGGGAGGGTACAATGAGCAGTTCTTC.

With respect to this clonotype: A much larger clone lies one base from this, so it may be a read error. This rearrangement joins TRBV20-1 to TRBJ2-4; no reliable D call. The CDR3 has 11 residues. Germline loops: CDR1 DFQATT, CDR2 SNEGSKA (reference sequence). The CDR3, as DNA: TGCAGGGCTCAGGAAACGGACATTCAGTACTTC. It codes for CRAQETDIQYF.

This chain uses TRBV28 with TRBJ2-7; either TRBD1 or TRBD2 may supply D (5 bases each). Germline V gene sequence: CDR1 MDHEN, CDR2 SYDVKM. V shed 8 bases and J shed 0 bases, with 11 bases lying between them. CDR3 length: 13 amino acids. Written as DNA, the CDR3 is TGTGCCAGCGGGACGCTTAGCTCCTACGAGCAGTACTTC. It translates to CASGTLSSYEQYF.

The V call is TRBV6-6, the J call TRBJ2-1, with a weak D call TRBD2 (6 bases). The CDR3 totals 16 residues. Germline V gene data show CDR1 as MNHNY and CDR2 as SVGAGI (reference sequence). V lost 4 bases, J lost 0 bases, and 13 bases lay in between. As DNA, the CDR3 is TGTGCCAGCAGTTCCCGGATCGGGAGCTCCTACAATGAGCAGTTCTTC. Protein sequence: CASSSRIGSSYNEQFF.

The chain employs TRBV20-1 and TRBJ2-7; D unresolved. V dropped 5 bases and J dropped 5 bases, with 19 bases sitting between them. Germline values: CDR1 DFQATT, CDR2 SNEGSKA (reference sequence). This CDR3 comprises 14 residues. DNA for the CDR3: TGCAGTGCTCCAGCCGGCGGTGGTAGGAACGAGCAGTACTTC. Residues: CSAPAGGGRNEQYF.

The chain links TRBV7-9 to TRBJ2-1; 9 nucleotides align to TRBD2. Germline V gene data show CDR1 as SEHNR and CDR2 as FQNEAQ (reference sequence). With V trimmed by 5 bases and J by 8 bases, 13 bases remained unmatched. This CDR3 is built from 16 residues. In DNA form, the CDR3 reads TGTGCCAGCAGCCCGGCGATTGGAGCGGGAGGTTATGAGCAGTTCTTC. This encodes CASSPAIGAGGYEQFF.

This clonotype was counted ten times or more. For the CDR3, the DNA is TGTGCCAGCAGCCGTGACGGGGGCATCGATGAGCAGTTCTTC. Translated: CASSRDGGIDEQFF. V is TRBV7-2 and J is TRBJ2-1, with D perhaps given as TRBD1 or TRBD2 (6 bases each). Germline V lookup: CDR1 SGHTA, CDR2 FQGNSA. The CDR3 is 14 residues long. Between the trimmed V and J ends, which lost 5 bases and 8 bases, there was a span of 16 bases.